This T cell receptor (beta chain) was observed in a study of blood T cell repertoires in COVID-19 (dated by TCRdb to the early 2020s). With regard to the full study: Samples covering the acute and convalescent phases of COVID-19 were provided by collaborators in the United States, Italy and Spain. The dataset comprised deeply sampled blood TCRbeta repertoires from subjects exposed to, actively infected with, or recovered from COVID-19. The material from the prospective study consisted of cDNA or gDNA derived from T cells, B-cell-depleted T cells, or PBMCs. Where available, HLA class I and class II types were taken from metadata supplied by the sample provider and were not determined by assay-based typing. Samples came from the ongoing ImmuneRACE study (first 160 participants) plus 1,254 subjects from 6 global collaborators. Nearly every sample came with metadata listing a de-identified subject ID, COVID-19 status, age in years and sex. A freely available public database, intended as a resource for researchers studying the immune response to SARS-CoV-2, is where the repertoires were released. The investigation overall reported the following: Clinical and demographic metadata were provided uncurated, with the amount varying by source and participant.

On this clone: The specificity of this receptor is unknown. Qualities for individual bases were not recorded, and no much larger clone is one base off.

A second Seattle source provided samples from volunteer blood donors who had recovered from COVID-19. Collaborating institutions collected whole blood in K2EDTA tubes following their own protocols. Collaborator samples were shipped for TCRbeta analysis as frozen whole blood, isolated PBMCs, or DNA extracted from either sample type. TCRbeta CDR3 regions were amplified from genomic DNA by means of the immunoSEQ Assay, a bias-controlled multiplex PCR. Under the source paper's analysis protocol: The number of nucleated cells in each sample was estimated from the amplification of reference gene primers within the assay. Sequence reads were collapsed and filtered to measure the absolute abundance of every unique TCRbeta CDR3 rearrangement. For each sample, productive Simpson clonality was calculated by taking the square root of Simpson's diversity index across productive rearrangements. TCRdb stores this immuneACCESS table with in-frame sequences only. Part of the clones is absent; in the studies checked, under half of the shortfall reflects unresolved V genes, and no reason is known for the rest. That table supplies the V and J calls and clone size; D and trimming were determined from the DNA. Recorded for this sample are hundreds of thousands of clones; about nine tenths of them occurred a single time. The top ten clonotypes cover roughly 6.5% of the sample.

Relative to germline, V is missing 4 bases and J is missing 12 bases, with 7 bases of the junction outside any gene match. Counted from cysteine to phenylalanine, this CDR3 has 12 amino acids. Of the read, only the CDR3 DNA is kept; its 36 bases are in frame from base 1. The germline V gene gives CDR1 as MDHEN and CDR2 as SYDVKM. Sequencing used peripheral blood. The sequence was obtained from a man in his fifties or sixties who had recovered from COVID-19. Recombination linked TRBV28 to TRBJ2-7; TRBD1 agrees with 9 junctional bases. The sequence in DNA is TGTGCCAGCAGTTCTCCGGGACAGGGCTGGTACTTC. Its translation is CASSSPGQGWYF.